Detailed here is one TCR beta chain. The sample comes from a study of shared clonotypes between healthy human individuals. The repertoire was sequenced with immunoSEQ multiplex PCR; TCRdb's copy has only in-frame clones and lacks some. The sample includes around 1.4 million clones, 98% of them seen just once. This clonotype originated in a man aged 25 to 40 in good health. Sequencing was done on a sample of naive CD4+ T cells sorted from blood. Documented subset: CD45RA+ positively selected.

The CDR3: CASSPGWAGELFF. Written as DNA, the CDR3 is TGTGCCAGCAGCCCTGGGTGGGCCGGGGAGCTGTTTTTT. The chain has TRBV27 and TRBJ2-2; no definite D call. Trimming shortened V by 6 bases and J by 6 bases, and 11 bases separated the two germline ends. This CDR3 has 13 amino acids. Germline values: CDR1 MNHEY, CDR2 SMNVEV (reference sequence).